This T cell receptor beta chain was captured in a study of blood T cell repertoires in COVID-19. Whole-study context: The United States, Italy and Spain were the sources of the acute and convalescent COVID-19 samples.

The V gene's germline CDR1 is SGHTA and CDR2 FQGNSA. The CDR3 contains 18 residues. Trimming removed 0 bases from V and 3 bases from J, with 18 bases in between. Generated by immunoSEQ multiplex PCR, the TCRdb table keeps only in-frame clones and is missing some. The table lists 60,000 or so clones, approximately 91% of them singletons, with 1.5% to 2% in the top ten. The J gene is TRBJ2-4, the V gene TRBV7-2; weak D call: TRBD1 (7 bases). The clonotype originates from a human donor in a cohort sampled during active COVID-19. Material for sequencing was peripheral blood. This chain's CDR3 is CASSLAPWQGGGKNIQYF. The CDR3 DNA sequence: TGTGCCAGCAGCTTAGCCCCTTGGCAGGGGGGAGGCAAAAACATTCAGTACTTC.